This T cell receptor beta chain is from a study of response to subunit inactivated influenza vaccine. This clonotype was detected only a few times. Its cognate antigen is unknown. CDR3 length: 15 amino acids. Trimming removed 3 bases from V and 3 bases from J, with 15 bases in between. Germline V CDR1 and CDR2: SGHKS, YYEKEE (reference sequence). Findings of the study overall: The authors suggested that few new T cells are recruited per seasonal influenza vaccination.

TCRdb used MiXCR to reprocess the RT-PCR reads, holding one entry per CDR3 protein. In the table there are 500,000 to 600,000 distinct CDR3 sequences, under 15% of which are singletons. The sequencing used PBMCs from blood, collected roughly 45 days after vaccination. This TCR was recovered from a man in his fifties or sixties who received an inactivated influenza vaccine. The J gene is TRBJ1-1, the V gene TRBV5-5, with D tentatively TRBD1 (5 bases). CDR3 protein: CASSSRGVIDTEAFF. Here the CDR3 DNA reads TGTGCCAGCAGCTCCCGAGGGGTAATCGACACTGAAGCTTTCTTT.